The 9 T cell receptor beta chains below were found in one sample sequenced in a study of response to subunit inactivated influenza vaccine (dated by TCRdb to 2017 to 2018). Library preparation employed RT-PCR. The listed sequencing device is Illumina HiSeq 2500. TCRdb handled the public reads itself, with Q25 trimming in fastp and clone calling in MiXCR, and kept productive beta chains. Rows are unified per CDR3 protein, each entry keeping the most common DNA and genes. The sample has 450,000 to 550,000 distinct CDR3 sequences on record, 25% of them singletons. The top ten clonotypes cover 1.5% to 2% of the sample. Specimen: CD4+ T cells sorted from PBMCs, collected about 5 days after vaccination. The receptors shown here come from a man aged 45 to 65 who received an inactivated influenza vaccine. Donor details come from another sample of the same person, matched by shared clones.

Many counts were recorded for this clonotype. The chain combines TRBV12-3 or TRBV12-4 with TRBJ2-7; 9 bases line up with TRBD1. V was clipped by 6 bases and J by 4 bases; unmatched bases: 4. The CDR3 totals 13 residues. The CDR3 nucleotides are TGTGCCAGCAGAGACAGGGGGGGTTACGAGCAGTACTTC. Translation: CASRDRGGYEQYF.

This clonotype was counted at least ten times. The V and J genes are TRBV7-9 and TRBJ1-6; 8 positions match TRBD1. This CDR3 contains 12 residues. Germline V lookup: CDR1 SEHNR, CDR2 FQNEAQ (reference sequence). The J segment lost 9 bases and the V segment lost 5 bases, leaving 0 bases of the junction unmatched. The chain's CDR3 is CASSDRGSPLHF. In DNA, the CDR3 is TGTGCCAGCAGCGACAGGGGTTCACCCCTCCACTTT.

This clonotype was counted ten times or more. The chain recombines TRBV20-1 with TRBJ2-1; TRBD2 agrees at 12 bases. Germline CDR1 DFQATT, CDR2 SNEGSKA (reference sequence). The CDR3 has 13 amino acids. V trimming: 7 bases; J trimming: 6 bases; junction bases outside the gene matches: 4. CDR3 amino acids: CSGPGLAGNEQFF. CDR3 nucleotides: TGCAGTGGGCCGGGACTAGCGGGCAATGAGCAGTTCTTC.

This clonotype has a handful of counts. CDR3 in DNA: TGCAGTGCTGAAGCTCGGACGGACTACAATGAGCAGTTCTTC. Translation: CSAEARTDYNEQFF. The chain couples TRBV20-1 to TRBJ2-1; no firm D call. The ends were cut back, 5 bases at V and 3 bases at J, with 14 bases in the middle. Germline loops: CDR1 DFQATT, CDR2 SNEGSKA (reference sequence). This CDR3 is 14 amino acids long.

The chain couples TRBV6-5 to TRBJ1-5, with D possibly being TRBD1 (5 bases). The ends were cut back, 2 bases at V and 3 bases at J, with 8 bases in the middle. CDR3 length: 14 residues. CDR1 is MNHEY, CDR2 SVGAGI, per germline. DNA of the CDR3: TGTGCCAGCAGTTACGGCAGGGTCAATCAGCCCCAGCATTTT. It is translated as CASSYGRVNQPQHF.

This clonotype was counted only a few times. The chain joins TRBV7-2 to TRBJ1-4, with a tentative D call TRBD1 (6 bases). The germline CDR1 and CDR2 sequences are SGHTA and FQGNSA. This CDR3 region has 13 residues. With 10 bases removed from V and 4 bases from J, the gap between germline ends came to 13 bases. The CDR3 loop is CATSDRNNEKLFF. Here the CDR3 DNA reads TGTGCCACTTCCGACAGGAATAATGAAAAACTGTTTTTT.

V gene TRBV18 combines with J gene TRBJ1-1, with D possibly matching TRBD1 (6 bases). V gave up 6 bases and J gave up 3 bases, with 11 bases separating them. Germline-derived CDR1 and CDR2 are KGHSH and LQKENI. The CDR3 length is 13 residues. The CDR3 nucleotides are TGTGCCAGCTCGGGGGGCATGGACACTGAAGCTTTCTTT. This gives the protein CASSGGMDTEAFF.

The J gene is TRBJ2-2, the V gene TRBV7-2; maybe TRBD2 (5 bases). The V end was cut by 1 base, the J end by 7 bases, with 7 bases between. Germline V gene lookup returns CDR1 SGHTA and CDR2 FQGNSA. The CDR3 runs to 13 residues. CDR3 sequence reads: CASSLGGGGELFF. CDR3 DNA sequence: TGTGCCAGCAGCTTAGGCGGAGGCGGGGAGCTGTTTTTT.

This clonotype was counted only a few times. The chain recombines TRBV4-2 with TRBJ2-7, with D perhaps matching TRBD2 (6 bases). Germline loops: CDR1 LGHNA, CDR2 YNFKEQ. Trimming left V 4 bases short and J 0 bases short, with 13 bases between. The CDR3 covers 15 residues. In DNA form, the CDR3 reads TGTGCCAGCAGCCCCTCCGTCGGGAGCTCCTACGAGCAGTACTTC. Protein: CASSPSVGSSYEQYF.